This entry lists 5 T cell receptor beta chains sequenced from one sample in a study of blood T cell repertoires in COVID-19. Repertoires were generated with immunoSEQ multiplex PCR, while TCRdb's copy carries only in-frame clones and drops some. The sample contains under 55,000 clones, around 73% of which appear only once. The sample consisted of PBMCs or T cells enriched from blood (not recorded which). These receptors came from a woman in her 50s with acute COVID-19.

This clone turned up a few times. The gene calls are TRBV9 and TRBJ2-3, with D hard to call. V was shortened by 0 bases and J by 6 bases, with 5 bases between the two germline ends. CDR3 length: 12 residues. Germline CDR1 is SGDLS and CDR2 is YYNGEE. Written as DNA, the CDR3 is TGTGCCAGCAGCGTAGATTCGGATACGCAGTATTTT. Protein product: CASSVDSDTQYF.

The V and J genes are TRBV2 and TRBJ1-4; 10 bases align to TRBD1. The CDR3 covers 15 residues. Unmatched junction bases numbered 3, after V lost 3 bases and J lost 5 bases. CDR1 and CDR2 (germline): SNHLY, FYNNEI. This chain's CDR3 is CASSDRTGGNEKLFF. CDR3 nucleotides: TGTGCCAGCAGTGACCGGACAGGGGGGAATGAAAAACTGTTTTTT.

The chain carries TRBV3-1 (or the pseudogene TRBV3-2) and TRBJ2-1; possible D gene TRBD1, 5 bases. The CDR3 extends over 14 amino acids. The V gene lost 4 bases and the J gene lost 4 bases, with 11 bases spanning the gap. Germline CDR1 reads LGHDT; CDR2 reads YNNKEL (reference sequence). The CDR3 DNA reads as TGTGCCAGCAGCCCTTCCGACAGATACAATGAGCAGTTCTTC. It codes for CASSPSDRYNEQFF.

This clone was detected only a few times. CDR3 sequence reads: CASSEGWGLAGGRADTQYF. CDR3 in DNA: TGTGCCAGCAGTGAGGGCTGGGGACTAGCGGGGGGGCGTGCAGATACGCAGTATTTT. J is TRBJ2-3 and V is TRBV2; TRBD2 matches at 16 bases. The trim removed 3 bases at V and 4 bases at J, leaving 10 bases unmatched. Germline V gives CDR1 SNHLY, CDR2 FYNNEI. This CDR3 region has 19 residues.

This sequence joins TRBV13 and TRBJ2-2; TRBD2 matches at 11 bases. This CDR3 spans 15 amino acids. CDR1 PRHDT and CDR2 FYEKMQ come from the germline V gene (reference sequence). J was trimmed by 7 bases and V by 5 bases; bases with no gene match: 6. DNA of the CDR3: TGTGCCAGCAGCCGGGGACTAGCGGTGAACGGGGAGCTGTTTTTT. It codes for CASSRGLAVNGELFF.